This T cell receptor beta chain is drawn from a study of blood T cells in healthy people across ages. This clonotype was counted ten times or more. The second PCR ran roughly 7 to 12 cycles with a sample-barcoded 5' primer and J-beta primers. TCRdb called the 5' RACE reads again in MiXCR, with one record for every CDR3 protein. The table lists around 1,500,000 distinct CDR3 sequences, 35% to 45% of them singletons, with 7% to 9.5% in the top ten. The CDR3 extends over 15 amino acids. Germline V gene lookup returns CDR1 DFQATT and CDR2 SNEGSKA (reference sequence). With 3 bases removed from V and 6 bases from J, the gap between germline ends came to 18 bases.

Specimen: blood. This chain uses TRBV20-1 with TRBJ2-1; D remains unclear. The source of this sequence is a young woman in good health. The CDR3 region is CSARALTDLRNEQFF. CDR3 DNA sequence: TGCAGTGCTAGGGCTTTAACGGACCTACGCAATGAGCAGTTCTTC.